These 10 T cell receptor beta chains originate from one sample sequenced in a study of cytomegalovirus exposure and HLA in healthy donors. The PCR ran on 60 Vbeta and 13 Jbeta primers. Libraries were prepared by immunoSEQ multiplex PCR; TCRdb keeps only in-frame clonotypes and omits some of them. Altogether 140,000 to 150,000 clones are present, around 78% being singletons, with the ten largest covering about 2.2%. Sample: PBMCs. The receptors here all came from a woman aged 18-29 years in good health and CMV-seropositive.

The sample holds one count of this clone. The V gene is TRBV5-1, the J gene TRBJ1-5; D might be TRBD1 (6 bases). Trimming took off 4 bases at V and 2 bases at J, with 13 bases between the two ends. Germline CDR1 reads SGHRS; CDR2 reads YFSETQ. This CDR3 spans 15 amino acids. CDR3 DNA: TGCGCCAGCAGCCGAGGGCCAGGGGGCAATCAGCCCCAGCATTTT. It is translated as CASSRGPGGNQPQHF.

The gene calls are TRBV13 and TRBJ2-3; the D gene is possibly TRBD2 (6 bases). Germline V lookup: CDR1 PRHDT, CDR2 FYEKMQ (reference sequence). With 5 bases removed from V and 0 bases from J, the gap between germline ends came to 12 bases. The CDR3 spans 15 residues. The CDR3: CASSPAGLSTDTQYF. The CDR3 nucleotides are TGTGCCAGCAGCCCAGCGGGTCTTAGCACAGATACGCAGTATTTT.

The V and J genes are TRBV10-3 and TRBJ2-7; 8 nucleotides line up with TRBD1. CDR1 and CDR2 from the germline V gene are ENHRY and SYGVKD. Trimming removed 4 bases from V and 0 bases from J; junction bases left unmatched: 5. The CDR3 has 15 amino acids. The CDR3 DNA is TGTGCCATCAGTGCAAATGACAGGGGCTCCTACGAGCAGTACTTC. This gives the protein CAISANDRGSYEQYF.

This clone has just one count. This chain links TRBV19 with TRBJ2-7, with 9 bases fitting TRBD1. In germline, CDR1 is LNHDA, CDR2 SQIVND (reference sequence). V lost 7 bases to trimming and J lost 3 bases; unmatched junction nucleotides: 10. The CDR3 loop spans 15 amino acids. CDR3 protein: CASTPGWGQGYEQYF. DNA of the CDR3: TGTGCCAGTACCCCTGGCTGGGGACAGGGCTACGAGCAGTACTTC.

The chain recombines TRBV6-1 with TRBJ1-2; possible D gene TRBD1, 5 bases. The V and J ends lost 2 bases and 4 bases respectively, with 11 bases between them. CDR1 MNHNS and CDR2 SASEGT come from the germline V gene. This CDR3 has 14 amino acids. The CDR3 loop is CASSEPGLFYGYTF. CDR3 nucleotide sequence: TGTGCCAGCAGTGAACCAGGGTTATTCTATGGCTACACCTTC.

The rearrangement links TRBV29-1 to TRBJ1-2; tentative D call: TRBD1 (6 bases). CDR1 is SQVTM and CDR2 is ANQGSEA in the germline V gene. V gave up 4 bases and J gave up 6 bases, with 9 bases separating them. The CDR3 loop spans 11 amino acids. The CDR3 bases are TGCAGCGTTGCAGGGGTCAATGGCTACACCTTC. Translating it yields CSVAGVNGYTF.

V gene TRBV19 combines with J gene TRBJ2-1, with D unclear. The germline V gene has CDR1 LNHDA and CDR2 SQIVND (reference sequence). The CDR3 totals 18 residues. The V end lost 2 bases, the J end lost 6 bases, and 23 bases lay between the germline ends. The CDR3 loop is CASSILTNQVTRINEQFF. The CDR3, as DNA: TGTGCCAGTAGTATACTTACGAATCAGGTTACCCGAATCAATGAGCAGTTCTTC.

This rearrangement joins TRBV9 to TRBJ2-1; 10 bases fit TRBD2. V was pared by 2 bases and J by 2 bases, with 1 base of the junction left unmatched. This CDR3 is built from 15 residues. CDR1 is SGDLS, CDR2 YYNGEE, per germline. The CDR3 region is CASSVSGGPYNEQFF. Written as DNA, the CDR3 is TGTGCCAGCAGCGTTAGCGGGGGGCCCTACAATGAGCAGTTCTTC.

This clone came up once. This chain links TRBV11-2 with TRBJ2-3; 9 nucleotides line up with TRBD1. This CDR3 spans 15 amino acids. Germline CDR1 SGHAT, CDR2 FQNNGV. After removal of 6 bases from V and 1 base from J, the junction contained 5 bases not matched to a gene. CDR3 amino acids: CASRGQGVGTDTQYF. The CDR3 nucleotides read TGTGCCAGCAGGGGACAGGGCGTAGGCACAGATACGCAGTATTTT. The whole variable domain, filled in from reference TRBV11-2 and TRBJ2-3, reads EAGVAQSPRYKIIEKRQSVAFWCNPISGHATLYWYQQILGQGPKLLIQFQNNGVVDDSQLPKDRFSAERLKGVDSTLKIQPAKLEDSAVYLCASRGQGVGTDTQYFGPGTRLTVL.

The chain uses TRBV11-2 and TRBJ2-1; 9 positions match TRBD2. With 3 bases clipped from V and 9 bases from J, the junction kept 9 bases outside the gene matches. CDR1 is SGHAT, CDR2 FQNNGV, per germline. CDR3 length: 15 amino acids. The DNA for the CDR3 is TGTGCCAGCAGCTTCGGCGGGGGGGCTGGAGGTGAGCAGTTCTTC. Residues: CASSFGGGAGGEQFF.